This T cell receptor (beta chain) is from a study of cytomegalovirus exposure and HLA in healthy donors. PCR primers comprised 60 Vbeta and 13 Jbeta primers. Some clones are missing from TCRdb's copy, which holds only in-frame ones; the method was immunoSEQ multiplex PCR. Here the sample spans 150,000 to 200,000 clones, 68% being singletons. Concerning this clone itself: What it recognizes is unknown.

The CDR3 is 14 residues long. From germline, CDR1 is SQVTM and CDR2 ANQGSEA. The ends were cut back, 5 bases at V and 2 bases at J, with 15 bases in the middle. Study-level findings and limits: Reports indicate that TCR beta sequences accurately predicted the HLA-A and HLA-B alleles of most subjects. A later analysis showed that HLA-associated TCR beta chains had undergone more clonal expansion than equally common others.

This receptor was obtained from a woman aged 40 to 50 in good health and CMV-seropositive. The rearrangement uses TRBV29-1 and TRBJ1-2; tentatively, D is TRBD1 (5 bases). Sequenced material: PBMCs. This chain's CDR3 is CSVSEQGANYGYTF. The CDR3 bases are TGCAGCGTTAGTGAGCAGGGTGCCAACTATGGCTACACCTTC.